Judged by abundance, the clone carrying this TCR beta chain is medium-sized. Trimming removed 5 bases from V and 3 bases from J; junction bases left unmatched: 7. This CDR3 has 15 amino acids. Germline values: CDR1 MNHEY, CDR2 SMNVEV (reference sequence). One entry per CDR3 protein, called by TCRdb with MiXCR from the 5' RACE reads. The sample lists around 110,000 distinct CDR3 sequences, 17% occurring once. The data derive from a study of T-cell memory formation after mild COVID-19. This sequence originates from an adult woman who had mild COVID-19 (a few samples of this study predate the infection). Cell type and time point are not known. This chain uses TRBV27 with TRBJ2-1; 7 nucleotides align to TRBD2. Sequencing was carried out using PBMCs or a T cell subset sorted from them (not recorded which). CDR3 region: CASSLSAGNYNEQFF. The CDR3 nucleotides are TGTGCCAGCAGTCTCTCAGCGGGGAACTACAATGAGCAGTTCTTC.